Sequencing of this T cell receptor beta chain was carried out in a study of neurological immune-mediated disorders. General study findings and limits: No CDR3 amino acid sequences recurred among expanded clones across subjects, suggesting private repertoires in all groups.

This clonotype was counted many times. Its antigen is still unknown. The team produced cDNA through 5'RACE using 10-nucleotide random UMIs. Sequencing runs each generated in excess of 180 million TCR-beta sequences derived from 15-18 subjects. TCRdb reanalysed the 5' RACE reads using MiXCR and keeps one entry per CDR3 protein. Of tens of thousands of distinct CDR3 sequences in the sample, roughly 10% are singletons; the top ten hold 3% to 4%. There were 850,000 to 1,000,000 CD4+ or CD8+ T cells used in the sorted libraries. CDR3 length equals 13 residues. Trimming pared 10 bases from V and 0 bases from J, leaving 12 bases between. The germline V gene has CDR1 SEHNR and CDR2 FQNEAQ (reference sequence).

V usage is TRBV7-9 and J usage is TRBJ1-2; D is unclear. Sequenced material: CD4+ T cells from blood. The receptor was derived from a woman in her 30s with HTLV-1-associated myelopathy (HAM/TSP). The CDR3 bases are TGTGCCACCGATGATACAGCTAACTATGGCTACACCTTC. Protein product: CATDDTANYGYTF.